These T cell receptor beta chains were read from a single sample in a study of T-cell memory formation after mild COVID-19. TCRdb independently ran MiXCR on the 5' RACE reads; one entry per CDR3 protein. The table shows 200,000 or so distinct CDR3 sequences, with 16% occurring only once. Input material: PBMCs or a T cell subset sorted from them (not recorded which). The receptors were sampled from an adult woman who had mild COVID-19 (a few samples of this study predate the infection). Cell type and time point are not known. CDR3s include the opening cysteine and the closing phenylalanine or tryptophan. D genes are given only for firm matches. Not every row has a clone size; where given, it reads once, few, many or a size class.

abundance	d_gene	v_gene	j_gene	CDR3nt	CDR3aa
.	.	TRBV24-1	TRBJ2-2	TGTGCCACCAGTGATTTCAGGGACACCGGGGAGCTGTTTTTT	CATSDFRDTGELFF
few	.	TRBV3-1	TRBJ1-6	TGTGCCAGCAGCCAACTGTCGAGCTCCTATAATTCACCCCTCCACTTT	CASSQLSSSYNSPLHF
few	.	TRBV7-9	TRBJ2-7	TGTGCCAGCAGTCCCGGCAGGGCCAACTACGAGCAGTACTTC	CASSPGRANYEQYF
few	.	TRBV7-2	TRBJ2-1	TGTGCCAGCGGGGCCACCCTCTGGGTCGACAATGAGCAGTTCTTC	CASGATLWVDNEQFF
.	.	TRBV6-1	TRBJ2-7	TGTGCCAGCAGTGAAGGGGGAATAGGTCTAAGCTACGAGCAGTACTTC	CASSEGGIGLSYEQYF
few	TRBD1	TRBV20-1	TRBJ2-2	TGCAGTGCTCAGGGGGCTTGGAGTACCGGGGAGCTGTTTTTT	CSAQGAWSTGELFF
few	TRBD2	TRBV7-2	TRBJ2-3	TGTGCCAGCAGCTTCGGACTAGGGACAGATACGCAGTATTTT	CASSFGLGTDTQYF
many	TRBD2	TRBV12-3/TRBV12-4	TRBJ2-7	TGTGCCAGCAGTTTGGGACTAGCGGGGACCTACGAGCAGTACTTC	CASSLGLAGTYEQYF
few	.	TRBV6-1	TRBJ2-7	TGTGCCAGCAGTGTCGCAGGGAGCAACTACGAGCAGTACTTC	CASSVAGSNYEQYF
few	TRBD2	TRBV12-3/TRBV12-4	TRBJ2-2	TGTGCCAGCAGTCGGCGAGCGGGAGGGCCCGGGGAGCTGTTTTTT	CASSRRAGGPGELFF
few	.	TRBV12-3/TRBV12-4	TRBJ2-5	TGTGCCAGCAGTTTGGGTCTAGCCGGAGAGACCCAGTACTTC	CASSLGLAGETQYF
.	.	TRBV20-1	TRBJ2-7	TGCAGTGCTAGGGGACTTAACTACGAGCAGTACTTC	CSARGLNYEQYF
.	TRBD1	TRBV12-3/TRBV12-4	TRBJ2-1	TGTGCCAGCAGTTTTTCGGGACAGGGGAGCTCCTACAATGAGCAGTTCTTC	CASSFSGQGSSYNEQFF
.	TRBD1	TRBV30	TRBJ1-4	TGTGCCTGTTGGGACAGGTCAGGTGAAAAACTGTTTTTT	CACWDRSGEKLFF
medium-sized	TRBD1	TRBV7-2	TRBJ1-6	TGTGCCAGCAGCCCCGCCCCAGGGGGAAATTCACCCCTCCACTTT	CASSPAPGGNSPLHF
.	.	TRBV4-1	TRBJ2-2	TGCGCCAGCAGCCAAGCGGGGGATATGTCCGGGGAGCTGTTTTTT	CASSQAGDMSGELFF
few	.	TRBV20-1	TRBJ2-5	TGCAGTGCTCCCCGGACGGCCTCGGGGGAGACCCAGTACTTC	CSAPRTASGETQYF
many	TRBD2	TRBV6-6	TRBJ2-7	TGTGCCAGCAGTTACGACGAGACTAGCGGGAGAAGTGAGCAGTACTTC	CASSYDETSGRSEQYF
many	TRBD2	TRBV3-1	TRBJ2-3	TGTGCCAGCAATAGCGGGGGGGCAGTTACGCAGTATTTT	CASNSGGAVTQYF
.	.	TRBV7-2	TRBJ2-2	TGTGCCAGCACCTTCCGCGAACAGGGCTCCGGGGAGCTGTTTTTT	CASTFREQGSGELFF
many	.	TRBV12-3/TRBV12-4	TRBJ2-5	TGTGCCAGCAGTTTAGCGGGCGGGGTGGAGACCCAGTACTTC	CASSLAGGVETQYF
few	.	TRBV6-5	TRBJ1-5	TGTGCCAGCAGTTATTCACAGGGAAGCAATCAGCCCCAGCATTTT	CASSYSQGSNQPQHF
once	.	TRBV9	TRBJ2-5	TGTGCCAGCAGCAGGGAACCGAAAGAGACCCAGTACTTC	CASSREPKETQYF
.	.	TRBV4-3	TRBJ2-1	TGCGCCAGCAGCCAAGATTGGGACAATGAGCAGTTCTTC	CASSQDWDNEQFF
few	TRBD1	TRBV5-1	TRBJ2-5	TGCGCCAGCAGCTTGCAGTTGGGACAGGGAGGAGAGACCCAGTACTTC	CASSLQLGQGGETQYF
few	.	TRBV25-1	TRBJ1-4	TGTGCCAGCAGTGAACGGCAGGGCAGTGAAAAACTGTTTTTT	CASSERQGSEKLFF
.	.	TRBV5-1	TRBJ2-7	TGCGCCAGCAGCTCCCTTGACAGTTACGAGCAGTACTTC	CASSSLDSYEQYF
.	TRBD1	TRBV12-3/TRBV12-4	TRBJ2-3	TGTGCCACCGCCACCGGGACAGGCTTGGGGTATACGCAGTATTTT	CATATGTGLGYTQYF
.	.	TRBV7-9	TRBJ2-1	TGTGCCAGCAGCCAAGGACGCGAGCAGTTCTTC	CASSQGREQFF
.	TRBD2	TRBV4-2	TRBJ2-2	TGTGCCAGCAGCCAAGTACGTAGCGGGAGAGGTAACACCGGGGAGCTGTTTTTT	CASSQVRSGRGNTGELFF
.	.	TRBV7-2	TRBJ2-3	TGTGCCAGCAGCTTAGCTAGTCTGAGCACAGATACGCAGTATTTT	CASSLASLSTDTQYF
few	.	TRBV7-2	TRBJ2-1	TGTGCCAGCAGCTTAGCGCTAGAAACTAATGAGCAGTTCTTC	CASSLALETNEQFF
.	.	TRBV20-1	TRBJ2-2	TGCAGTGCTAGAGATGGTGGGGGCCTGAACACCGGGGAGCTGTTTTTT	CSARDGGGLNTGELFF
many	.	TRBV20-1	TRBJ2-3	TGCAGTGCTAGCGGAGTTTGGCGGGCGGCGCAGTATTTT	CSASGVWRAAQYF
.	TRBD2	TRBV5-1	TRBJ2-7	TGCGCCAGCAGCTTGGTTGGGGGGGCCTACGAGCAGTACTTC	CASSLVGGAYEQYF
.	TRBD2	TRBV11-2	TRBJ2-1	TGTGCCAGCAGCGCCGGGACTAGCGGTTGTGAGCAGTTCTTC	CASSAGTSGCEQFF
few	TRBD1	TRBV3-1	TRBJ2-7	TGTGCCAGCAGCCTTCGGACAGGGGCGATCGAGCAGTACTTC	CASSLRTGAIEQYF
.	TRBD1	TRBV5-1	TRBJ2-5	TGCGCCAGCACCTCCAATTCGGCCAGGGGGGAGACCCAGTACTTC	CASTSNSARGETQYF
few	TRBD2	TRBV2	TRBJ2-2	TGTGCCAGCAGTTCCGATGTACTAGCGGGAGGTTCGAACGGGGAGCTGTTTTTT	CASSSDVLAGGSNGELFF
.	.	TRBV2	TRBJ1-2	TGTGCCAGCAGTGAAGGGTACGGCGGCTACACCTTC	CASSEGYGGYTF
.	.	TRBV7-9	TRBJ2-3	TGTGCCAGCAGCCCCAGCCGGAGCAGCTGGGTCACAGATACGCAGTATTTT	CASSPSRSSWVTDTQYF
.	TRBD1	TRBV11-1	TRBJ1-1	TGTGCCAGCAGCTTAAGGGGGCGAGGGAACACTGAAGCTTTCTTT	CASSLRGRGNTEAFF
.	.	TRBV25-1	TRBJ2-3	TGTGCCAGCACCAAAGGGGCCAGCAATACGCAGTATTTT	CASTKGASNTQYF
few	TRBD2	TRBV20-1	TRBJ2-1	TGCAGTCTTTTTGCGACTAGCGGGAGAGATGAGCAGTTCTTC	CSLFATSGRDEQFF
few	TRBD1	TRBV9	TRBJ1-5	TGTGCCAGCAGCGCAGGGGGACTGGGGCCCCAGCATTTT	CASSAGGLGPQHF
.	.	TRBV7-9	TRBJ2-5	TGTGCCAGCAGCTTAGCGCTTGGCGGGCATCAAGAGACCCAGTACTTC	CASSLALGGHQETQYF
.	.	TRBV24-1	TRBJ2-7	TGTGCCACCAGTGAGGGGGGACTTTCCTACGAGCAGTACTTC	CATSEGGLSYEQYF
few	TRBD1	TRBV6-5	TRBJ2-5	TGTGCCAGCAGTTACTCGACAGGGATAGAGACCCAGTACTTC	CASSYSTGIETQYF
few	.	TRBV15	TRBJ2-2	TGTGCCACCAGCAGGACAAACGACGTAACCGGGGAGCTGTTTTTT	CATSRTNDVTGELFF
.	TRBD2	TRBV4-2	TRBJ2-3	TGTGCCAGCAGCCCCGGGACTAGCATGGCAGATACGCCGTATTTT	CASSPGTSMADTPYF
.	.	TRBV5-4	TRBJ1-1	TGTGCCAGCAGCTTGGAGTTCTTAGGGGGTCGAACTGAAGCTTTCTTT	CASSLEFLGGRTEAFF
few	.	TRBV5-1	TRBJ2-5	TGCGCCAGCAGCAAACCGGGACTCCTACAAGAGACCCAGTACTTC	CASSKPGLLQETQYF
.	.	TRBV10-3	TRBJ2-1	TGTGCCGCCTCCCGGGCCTACAATGAGCAGTTCTTC	CAASRAYNEQFF